A single TCR beta chain is shown here with its context. Its antigen is still unknown. Everyone who donated was a healthy bone marrow donor. Primers included in the PCR were 60 Vbeta and 13 Jbeta primers. The protocol was immunoSEQ multiplex PCR, while the TCRdb copy is restricted to in-frame clones and leaves out a portion. The data show around 130,000 clones, around 75% seen once. The data are from a study of cytomegalovirus exposure and HLA in healthy donors. Study-level results: Follow-up analysis found HLA locus-dependent TCR association rates, highest for DRB1 and lowest for HLA-C. There were several of the most significant clusters that appeared linked to common viral pathogens in a later analysis.

Sequenced sample: PBMCs. The source of this sequence is a man aged 25 to 40 in good health and CMV-seronegative.

The chain's CDR3 is CASTLTVGETQYF. The CDR3 nucleotides read TGTGCCAGCACCTTGACAGTAGGGGAGACCCAGTACTTC. The chain joins TRBV28 to TRBJ2-5; D possibly corresponds to TRBD1 (5 bases). This CDR3 has 13 amino acids. Looked up from germline, CDR1 is MDHEN and CDR2 is SYDVKM. Trimming pared 7 bases from V and 5 bases from J, leaving 14 bases between.